The 32 T cell receptor beta chains below all came from one sample that was sequenced in a study of blood T cells in healthy people across ages. Primers used in a second PCR of about 7 to 11 cycles were a sample-barcoded 5' primer and a J-beta primer mix. TCRdb reprocessed the 5' RACE reads with MiXCR, giving one entry per CDR3 protein. The data contain about 600,000 distinct CDR3 sequences, around 50% of them singletons. Sequenced input: blood. Receptor source: a man older than 75 in good health.

The rearrangement uses TRBV20-1 and TRBJ1-6; 7 bases match TRBD1. The trim removed 1 base at V and 5 bases at J, leaving 2 bases unmatched. CDR1 is DFQATT and CDR2 is SNEGSKA in the germline V gene (reference sequence). This CDR3 contains 14 residues. The CDR3 sequence is CSARVGTDNSPLHF. CDR3 DNA: TGCAGTGCTAGAGTCGGGACAGATAATTCACCCCTCCACTTT.

There are many counts of this clonotype. The chain has TRBV12-3 or TRBV12-4 and TRBJ2-7; D is perhaps TRBD1 or TRBD2 (5 bases each). Trimming took off 6 bases at V and 4 bases at J, with 16 bases between the two ends. This CDR3 contains 14 residues. The CDR3 loop reads CASSQTGTGYEQYF. The CDR3 coding sequence is TGTGCCAGCAGCCAGACCGGGACGGGGTACGAGCAGTACTTC.

This clonotype was seen only a few times. The J gene is TRBJ2-1, the V gene TRBV7-2; possibly TRBD2 for D (5 bases). This CDR3 has 14 residues. Trimming stripped 6 bases from V and 5 bases from J, with 14 bases between. Germline V gene sequence: CDR1 SGHTA, CDR2 FQGNSA. CDR3 region: CASSGEPLNNEQFF. The CDR3 nucleotides read TGTGCCAGCAGTGGGGAGCCGCTAAACAATGAGCAGTTCTTC.

In its sample, this clonotype was seen a few times. CDR3 amino acids: CASRRSGTSAYEQFF. The CDR3 coding sequence is TGTGCCAGCAGACGATCCGGGACTAGCGCCTACGAGCAGTTCTTC. The J gene is TRBJ2-1, the V gene TRBV27, with 10 nucleotides matching TRBD2. The ends lost 6 bases at V and 10 bases at J; junction bases unmatched: 12. There are 15 residues in the CDR3. In germline, CDR1 is MNHEY, CDR2 SMNVEV (reference sequence).

This clonotype was observed many times. V usage is TRBV6-6 and J usage is TRBJ1-4; D perhaps matches TRBD1 (5 bases). V shed 6 bases and J shed 4 bases, with 9 bases lying between them. This CDR3 has 13 amino acids. In germline, CDR1 is MNHNY, CDR2 SVGAGI (reference sequence). The CDR3 sequence is CASRGPNNEKLFF. As DNA, the CDR3 is TGTGCCAGCAGGGGACCGAATAATGAAAAACTGTTTTTT.

This clonotype was seen a handful of times. The chain is built from TRBV11-2 and TRBJ2-1, with D maybe TRBD2 (7 bases). The CDR3 covers 15 residues. CDR1 and CDR2 (germline): SGHAT, FQNNGV. V shed 3 bases and J shed 8 bases, with 17 bases lying between them. The CDR3, as DNA: TGTGCCAGCAGCTTCCTAGGGGGGGGCGGAGATGAGCAGTTCTTC. Amino acids: CASSFLGGGGDEQFF.

The table lists this clonotype with a few counts. The chain joins TRBV20-1 to TRBJ2-5, with D possibly matching TRBD1 (5 bases). Germline V CDR1 and CDR2: DFQATT, SNEGSKA (reference sequence). The CDR3 totals 16 residues. V lost 2 bases and J 2 bases, leaving 18 bases between the germline ends. The CDR3 here is CSARNPLGAGQETQYF. The CDR3 nucleotides read TGCAGTGCTAGAAACCCCCTTGGAGCAGGGCAAGAGACCCAGTACTTC.

CDR3 sequence (DNA): TGTGCCTGGAGTGTCGGCGGCACAGATACGCAGTATTTT. Its protein product is CAWSVGGTDTQYF. The rearrangement uses TRBV30 and TRBJ2-3; D is undetermined. The CDR3 extends over 13 amino acids. The V and J ends lost 0 bases and 1 base respectively, with 5 bases between them. The germline gives CDR1 GTSNPN, CDR2 SVGIG (reference sequence).

The CDR3 bases are TGCGCCAGCACTAAGGAGGCTATTTACAATGAGCAGTTCTTC. Its translation is CASTKEAIYNEQFF. The rearrangement joins TRBV5-1 to TRBJ2-1; TRBD2 might be the D (5 bases). V lost 6 bases, J lost 4 bases, and 14 bases lay in between. The CDR3 runs to 14 residues. The V gene's germline CDR1 is SGHRS and CDR2 YFSETQ. The full variable domain, rest sourced from reference TRBV5-1 and TRBJ2-1, is KAGVTQTPRYLIKTRGQQVTLSCSPISGHRSVSWYQQTPGQGLQFLFEYFSETQRNKGNFPGRFSGRQFSNSRSEMNVSTLELGDSALYLCASTKEAIYNEQFFGPGTRLTVL.

The CDR3 DNA sequence: TGTGCCAGCAGTGTTGCCGGGGAGGACGAAAAACTGTTTTTT. It codes for CASSVAGEDEKLFF. The chain joins TRBV6-1 to TRBJ1-4; D unclear. The CDR3 consists of 14 residues. Trimming shortened V by 4 bases and J by 8 bases, and 14 bases separated the two germline ends. The V gene's germline CDR1 is MNHNS and CDR2 SASEGT.

The V gene is TRBV20-1, the J gene TRBJ2-5; no firm D call. The germline V gene has CDR1 DFQATT and CDR2 SNEGSKA (reference sequence). V was shortened by 0 bases and J by 2 bases, with 10 bases between the two germline ends. This CDR3 region has 14 residues. The CDR3 nucleotides are TGCAGTGCTAGAGACCCCTTCCTACAAGAGACCCAGTACTTC. Its translation: CSARDPFLQETQYF.

This clonotype was recorded a few times. This sequence joins TRBV29-1 and TRBJ2-5; perhaps TRBD1 as D (7 bases). The germline CDR1 and CDR2 sequences are SQVTM and ANQGSEA. This CDR3 has 15 amino acids. The V end was cut by 6 bases, the J end by 0 bases, with 17 bases between. CDR3 sequence (DNA): TGCAGCGTCAGGGGGGTAGTGGGGTACCAAGAGACCCAGTACTTC. As protein: CSVRGVVGYQETQYF.

This clonotype was observed at least ten times. V and J are TRBV6-6 and TRBJ2-3; 7 positions match TRBD2. The trim removed 0 bases at V and 8 bases at J, leaving 14 bases unmatched. Germline CDR1 and CDR2: MNHNY and SVGAGI (reference sequence). CDR3 length equals 17 residues. In DNA form, the CDR3 reads TGTGCCAGCAGTTACTCGCTTTCGGGAGGCGGTTATAGTACGCAGTATTTT. It is translated as CASSYSLSGGGYSTQYF.

V gene TRBV15 combines with J gene TRBJ2-1; 8 positions match TRBD2. The CDR3 runs 16 residues. The germline V gene has CDR1 LNHNV and CDR2 YYDKDF (reference sequence). Unmatched junction bases numbered 10, after V lost 0 bases and J lost 9 bases. CDR3: CATSREISGRGVEQFF. In DNA form, the CDR3 reads TGTGCCACCAGCAGAGAGATTAGCGGGCGGGGGGTTGAGCAGTTCTTC. Drawing the rest from reference TRBV15 and TRBJ2-1, the complete variable domain is DAMVIQNPRYQVTQFGKPVTLSCSQTLNHNVMYWYQQKSSQAPKLLFHYYDKDFNNEADTPDNFQSRRPNTSFCFLDIRSPGLGDTAMYLCATSREISGRGVEQFFGPGTRLTVL.

CDR3 DNA sequence: TGTGCCAGCAGCATAGCGGGGTTGGGTGAGCAGTTCTTC. It codes for CASSIAGLGEQFF. The chain joins TRBV12-3 or TRBV12-4 to TRBJ2-1, with 8 nucleotides matching TRBD2. V dropped 6 bases and J dropped 9; count of bases not matched to a gene: 7. This CDR3 region has 13 residues.

The chain combines TRBV4-1 with TRBJ1-2; 7 positions agree with TRBD1. The V gene's germline CDR1 is MGHRA and CDR2 YSYEKL. This CDR3 contains 16 residues. V gave up 4 bases and J gave up 2 bases; unmatched junction bases: 10. The CDR3 bases are TGCGCCAGCAGCCTGTTGGACAGGATCGACAACTATGGCTACACCTTC. Encoded protein: CASSLLDRIDNYGYTF.

The rearrangement joins TRBV11-2 to TRBJ2-3; D unclear. The CDR3 has 11 amino acids. Germline loops: CDR1 SGHAT, CDR2 FQNNGV. V was pared by 3 bases and J by 6 bases, with 4 bases between. The DNA of the CDR3 is TGTGCCAGCAGCTTTTATGATACGCAGTATTTT. Its translation is CASSFYDTQYF. Combining the CDR3 with reference TRBV11-2 and TRBJ2-3 gives the whole variable domain EAGVAQSPRYKIIEKRQSVAFWCNPISGHATLYWYQQILGQGPKLLIQFQNNGVVDDSQLPKDRFSAERLKGVDSTLKIQPAKLEDSAVYLCASSFYDTQYFGPGTRLTVL.

The table lists this clonotype with a few counts. This chain joins TRBV12-3 or TRBV12-4 and TRBJ2-5; 7 bases are shared with TRBD2. The J call is in doubt because the DNA end fits TRBJ2-7 better. CDR3 length: 16 residues. The CDR3 loop reads CASSLRSTSQGYEQYF. Here the CDR3 DNA reads TGTGCCAGCAGTTTAAGGTCGACTAGCCAGGGCTACGAGCAGTACTTC.

This clonotype has a count of ten or more. The V gene is TRBV6-5, the J gene TRBJ2-5, with a weak D call TRBD2 (6 bases). The CDR3 has 18 residues. V was cut by 2 bases and J by 2 bases, with 21 bases left in between. Germline V lookup: CDR1 MNHEY, CDR2 SVGAGI. The CDR3 coding sequence is TGTGCCAGCAGTTACGCTAGCTGGCTCGGAGCGGGTCAAGAGACCCAGTACTTC. It encodes CASSYASWLGAGQETQYF.

This clonotype appeared a few times. DNA of the CDR3: TGCAGTGCTAGAGAGGGGACAGGGTTGAATTCACCCCTCCACTTT. Translation: CSAREGTGLNSPLHF. The V call is TRBV20-1, the J call TRBJ1-6; 9 bases match TRBD1. The CDR3 spans 15 residues. V was clipped by 0 bases and J by 7 bases; unmatched bases: 4. Germline lookup yields CDR1 DFQATT and CDR2 SNEGSKA (reference sequence).

This clonotype was detected a few times. The gene calls are TRBV10-3 and TRBJ2-3, with no clear D. CDR3 length: 15 amino acids. Trimming removed 2 bases at V and 2 bases at J, with 11 bases between. Per germline, CDR1 ENHRY and CDR2 SYGVKD. CDR3 sequence: CAISEPQTYTDTQYF. CDR3 sequence (DNA): TGTGCCATCAGTGAGCCTCAAACTTACACAGATACGCAGTATTTT.

This chain joins TRBV6-6 and TRBJ1-4, with no clear D. Germline V gene data show CDR1 as MNHNY and CDR2 as SVGAGI (reference sequence). The V and J ends lost 4 bases and 0 bases respectively, with 6 bases between them. The CDR3 runs to 14 residues. The CDR3 coding sequence is TGTGCCAGCAGTTGGCAGGCAACTAATGAAAAACTGTTTTTT. This translates into CASSWQATNEKLFF.

In DNA, the CDR3 is TGCGCCAGCAGCCAAGATCCCACACTAAACTATGGCTACACCTTC. Its translation: CASSQDPTLNYGYTF. This chain links TRBV4-3 with TRBJ1-2, with D hard to call. V gave up 0 bases and J gave up 2 bases, with 10 bases separating them. Germline CDR1 and CDR2: LGHNA and YSLEER. The CDR3 covers 15 residues.

This clonotype came up many times. V usage is TRBV7-2 and J usage is TRBJ2-1; TRBD1 or TRBD2 may be the D gene (6 bases each). Germline V gene lookup returns CDR1 SGHTA and CDR2 FQGNSA. The ends were cut back, 3 bases at V and 4 bases at J, with 22 bases in the middle. The CDR3 is made up of 18 amino acids. Written as DNA, the CDR3 is TGTGCCAGCAGCTTTAGAGCTAGCACGAGGGGGGTATACAATGAGCAGTTCTTC. Translated: CASSFRASTRGVYNEQFF. The whole variable domain, filled in from reference TRBV7-2 and TRBJ2-1, reads GAGVSQSPSNKVTEKGKDVELRCDPISGHTALYWYRQSLGQGLEFLIYFQGNSAPDKSGLPSDRFSAERTGGSVSTLTIQRTQQEDSAVYLCASSFRASTRGVYNEQFFGPGTRLTVL.

DNA of the CDR3: TGCGCCAGCAGCTCAACGGGACAGGGCGGAGAAAAACTGTTTTTT. Protein: CASSSTGQGGEKLFF. The rearrangement uses TRBV5-1 and TRBJ1-4, with 9 bases fitting TRBD1. This CDR3 contains 15 residues. Germline V gene data show CDR1 as SGHRS and CDR2 as YFSETQ. Germline trimming cut 3 bases from V and 8 bases from J; bases unmatched to any gene: 8.

This clonotype was recorded a few times. This chain uses TRBV11-2 with TRBJ2-7; the match to TRBD2 covers 7 bases. The CDR3 covers 15 residues. The ends lost 3 bases at V and 3 bases at J; junction bases unmatched: 8. Germline CDR1 is SGHAT and CDR2 is FQNNGV. The CDR3 DNA reads TGTGCCAGCAGCTTTTCTAGCGGAGGCCTCTACGAGCAGTACTTC. It encodes CASSFSSGGLYEQYF.

V gene TRBV29-1 combines with J gene TRBJ1-2; 9 bases align to TRBD1. Germline V gene data show CDR1 as SQVTM and CDR2 as ANQGSEA. V shed 7 bases and J 3 bases; nucleotides not matched to a gene: 9. This CDR3 comprises 14 residues. The CDR3 protein is CSAPRTGVDYGYTF. CDR3 in DNA: TGCAGCGCTCCTAGGACAGGGGTGGACTATGGCTACACCTTC.

The J gene is TRBJ2-7, the V gene TRBV6-2 or TRBV6-3, with no clear D. TRBJ2-5 matches the DNA end more closely, so the J call is doubtful. This CDR3 has 12 amino acids. Germline CDR1 and CDR2: MNHEY and SVGEGT. CDR3 nucleotides: TGTGCCAGCGGGCCCTTCCGGGAGACCCAGTACTTC. Translated, it gives CASGPFRETQYF.

Points on this clonotype: The junction differs from germline at one of its ends, possibly a read error. J is TRBJ2-4 and V is TRBV12-3 or TRBV12-4; 10 bases fit TRBD2. CDR3 size: 12 residues. The CDR3 sequence: CVSSPLAGGLYF. The CDR3 coding sequence is TGTGTCAGCAGCCCCTTAGCGGGGGGCCTGTACTTC.

This clonotype was detected a few times. The chain is built from TRBV15 and TRBJ2-2; maybe TRBD1 (7 bases). Deletions cut 1 base from V and 5 bases from J, with 17 bases between. CDR3 size: 17 residues. Looked up from germline, CDR1 is LNHNV and CDR2 is YYDKDF (reference sequence). Written as DNA, the CDR3 is TGTGCCACCAGCAGAGCGGAGGGGGCTCTCACGACCGGGGAGCTGTTTTTT. The encoded protein is CATSRAEGALTTGELFF.

About this clonotype itself: Since no conserved phenylalanine or tryptophan closes the CDR3, a read error is the likely cause. The chain links TRBV29-1 to TRBJ2-3; the match to TRBD1 covers 8 bases. The V gene end was trimmed by 6 bases and the J gene end by 4 bases; junction bases not matched to a gene: 3. Germline CDR1 reads SQVTM; CDR2 reads ANQGSEA. The CDR3 covers 12 residues. CDR3 amino acids: CSVEQGADTQYV. The CDR3 nucleotides read TGCAGCGTCGAACAGGGGGCAGATACGCAGTATGTT.

This clonotype was counted many times. The J gene is TRBJ1-2, the V gene TRBV6-6, with 7 bases fitting TRBD1. Germline values: CDR1 MNHNY, CDR2 SVGAGI (reference sequence). Trimming removed 5 bases from V and 4 bases from J; junction bases left unmatched: 4. This CDR3 spans 13 amino acids. CDR3 sequence: CASSPGQFYGYTF. The CDR3 DNA reads TGTGCCAGCAGTCCGGGACAGTTCTATGGCTACACCTTC.